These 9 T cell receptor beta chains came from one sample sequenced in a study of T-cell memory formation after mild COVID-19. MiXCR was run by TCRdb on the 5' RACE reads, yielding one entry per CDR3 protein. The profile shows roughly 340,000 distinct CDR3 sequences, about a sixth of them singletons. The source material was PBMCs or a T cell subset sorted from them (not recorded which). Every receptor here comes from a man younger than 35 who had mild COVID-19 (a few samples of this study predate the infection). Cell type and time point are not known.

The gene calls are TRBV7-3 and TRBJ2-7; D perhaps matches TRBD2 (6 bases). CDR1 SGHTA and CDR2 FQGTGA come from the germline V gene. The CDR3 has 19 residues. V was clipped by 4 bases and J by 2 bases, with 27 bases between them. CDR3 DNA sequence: TGTGCCAGCAGCTCACAAACCCGCCTGGCTAGCGAAGTCACCTACGAGCAGTACGTC. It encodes CASSSQTRLASEVTYEQYV.

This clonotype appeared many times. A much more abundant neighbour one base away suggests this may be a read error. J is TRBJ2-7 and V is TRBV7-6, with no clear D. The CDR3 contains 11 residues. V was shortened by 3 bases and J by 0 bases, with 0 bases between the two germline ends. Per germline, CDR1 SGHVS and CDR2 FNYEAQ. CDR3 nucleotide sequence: TGTGCCAGCAGCTTCTCCTACGAGCAGTACGTC. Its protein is CASSFSYEQYV.

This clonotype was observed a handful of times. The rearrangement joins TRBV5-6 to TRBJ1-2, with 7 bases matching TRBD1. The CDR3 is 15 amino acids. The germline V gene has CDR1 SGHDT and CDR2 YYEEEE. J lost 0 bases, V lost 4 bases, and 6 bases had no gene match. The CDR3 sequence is CASSVGQLANYGYTF. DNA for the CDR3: TGTGCCAGCAGCGTGGGACAGTTAGCTAACTATGGCTACACCTTC. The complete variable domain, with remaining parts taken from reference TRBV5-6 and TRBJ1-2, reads DAGVTQSPTHLIKTRGQQVTLRCSPKSGHDTVSWYQQALGQGPQFIFQYYEEEERQRGNFPDRFSGHQFPNYSSELNVNALLLGDSALYLCASSVGQLANYGYTFGSGTRLTVV.

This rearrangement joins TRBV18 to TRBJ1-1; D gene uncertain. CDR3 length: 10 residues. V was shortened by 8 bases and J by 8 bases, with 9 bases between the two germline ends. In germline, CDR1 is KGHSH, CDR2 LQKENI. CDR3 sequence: CASHGEEAFF. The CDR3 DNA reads TGTGCCAGCCACGGGGAAGAAGCTTTCTTT.

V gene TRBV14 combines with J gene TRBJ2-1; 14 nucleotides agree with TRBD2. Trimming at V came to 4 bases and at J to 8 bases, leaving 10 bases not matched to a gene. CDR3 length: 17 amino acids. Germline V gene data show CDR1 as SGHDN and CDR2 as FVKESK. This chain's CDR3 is CASSPRLAGGLGDEQFF. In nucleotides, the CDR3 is TGTGCCAGCAGCCCCAGACTAGCGGGGGGGCTTGGGGATGAGCAGTTCTTC.

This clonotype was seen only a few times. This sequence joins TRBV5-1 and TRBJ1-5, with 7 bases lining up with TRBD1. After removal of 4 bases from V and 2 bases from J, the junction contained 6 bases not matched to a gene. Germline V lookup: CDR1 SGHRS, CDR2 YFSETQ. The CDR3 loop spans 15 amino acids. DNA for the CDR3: TGCGCCAGCAGCATCCAGGGGGAAGGCAATCAGCCCCAGCATTTT. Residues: CASSIQGEGNQPQHF.

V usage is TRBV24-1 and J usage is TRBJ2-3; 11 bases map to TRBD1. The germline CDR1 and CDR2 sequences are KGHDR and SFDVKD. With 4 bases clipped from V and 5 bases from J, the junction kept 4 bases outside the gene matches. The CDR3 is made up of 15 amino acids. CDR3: CATSDPGTGGDTQYF. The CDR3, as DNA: TGTGCCACCAGTGACCCTGGGACAGGGGGAGATACGCAGTATTTT.

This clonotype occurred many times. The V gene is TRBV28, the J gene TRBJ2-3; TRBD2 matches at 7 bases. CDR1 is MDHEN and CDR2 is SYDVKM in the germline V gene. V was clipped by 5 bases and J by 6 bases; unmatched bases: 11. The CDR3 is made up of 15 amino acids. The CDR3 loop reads CASSTLGGGSDTQYF. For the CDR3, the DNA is TGTGCCAGCAGTACCTTGGGCGGGGGATCGGATACGCAGTATTTT.

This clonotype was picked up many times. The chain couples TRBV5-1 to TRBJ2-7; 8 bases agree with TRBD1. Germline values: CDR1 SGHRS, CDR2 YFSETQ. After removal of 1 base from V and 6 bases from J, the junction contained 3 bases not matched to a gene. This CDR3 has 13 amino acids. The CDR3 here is CASSLPQGGEQYF. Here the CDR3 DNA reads TGCGCCAGCAGCTTGCCACAGGGGGGCGAGCAGTACTTC.